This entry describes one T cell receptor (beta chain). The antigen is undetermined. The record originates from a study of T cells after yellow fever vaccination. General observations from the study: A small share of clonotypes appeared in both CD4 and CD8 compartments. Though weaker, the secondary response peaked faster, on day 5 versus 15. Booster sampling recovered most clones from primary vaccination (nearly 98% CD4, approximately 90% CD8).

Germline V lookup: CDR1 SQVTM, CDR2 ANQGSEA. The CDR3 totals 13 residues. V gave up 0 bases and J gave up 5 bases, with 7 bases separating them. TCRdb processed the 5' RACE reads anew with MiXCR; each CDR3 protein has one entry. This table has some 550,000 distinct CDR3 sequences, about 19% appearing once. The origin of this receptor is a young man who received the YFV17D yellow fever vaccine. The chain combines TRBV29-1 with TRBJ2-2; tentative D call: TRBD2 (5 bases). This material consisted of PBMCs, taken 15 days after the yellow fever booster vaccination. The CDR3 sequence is CSVEDRGTGELFF. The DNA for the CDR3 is TGCAGCGTTGAAGATCGGGGTACCGGGGAGCTGTTTTTT.